This T cell receptor (beta chain) was sequenced in a study of cytomegalovirus exposure and HLA in healthy donors (dated by TCRdb to about 2017). With respect to the entire study: According to an earlier analysis of 587 of the donors, about 179 million T cells yielded approximately 120 million unique TCR beta sequences and about 300 Gb of sequence data. The study was designed to test whether signatures of past pathogen exposure could be identified by cataloging public T cell receptors. In a later analysis, previously published TCR beta repertoires from some 640 donors were re-analyzed and high-resolution HLA genotyping was added so that TCR occurrence patterns could be studied. In a later genetic analysis, genome-wide SNP genotypes for 398 of the 666 donors were used, and that subset was treated as a discovery cohort. Both class I and class II loci were covered by HLA typing, at four-digit resolution. Among 350 to 400 genotyped donors of the cohort, an average of around 240,000 unique TCR beta nucleotide sequences were sequenced per donor, approximately 20% of them non-productive. An earlier analysis of a few hundred of the donors applied high-throughput TCR beta sequencing to assess whether each TCR beta V gene segment acted as functional or pseudogenic. The number of donors typed differed by locus, with 629-630 for A, B, C, DRB1 and DQB1, around 520 for DQA1, about 610 for DPA1, and some 440 for DPB1. A separate validation cohort of approximately 120 different subjects was used in addition to the 666-subject first cohort. Alongside the repertoire data, information on donor age, sex, ethnicity and CMV serostatus was compiled. About 300 gigabases of sequencing data and roughly 81 million unique TCR sequences made up an early release that covered approximately 650 HLA-typed donors. The genetic ancestry cluster associated with self-reported Caucasian donors included about 84% of the 398 genotyped donors. The study used immunosequencing to profile the T cell repertoires of hundreds of subjects and linked those repertoires to cytomegalovirus serostatus. Rather than drawing on any new phenotypic data, the later analysis identified candidate immune exposures from TCR beta sequences and the way those sequences occurred across donors. High-throughput TCR immunosequencing, statistical association of individual TCRs with disease status, and machine learning were combined to predict cytomegalovirus infection status. Several DR-DQ haplotypes were handled as single units for association and clustering, since linkage in the cohort was strong. Every discovery cohort repertoire had been produced on one sequencing platform.

Results the study describes overall, beyond this receptor: It was suggested by the authors that the approach could potentially be generalized to other disease states and immunological phenotypes. In a later genetic analysis, a missense DCLRE1C variant was associated with V-gene and J-gene trimming of TCR beta chains, and the association was replicated in an independent cohort. A later analysis found that most CMV-associated TCR beta chains appeared HLA-restricted, with HLA associations seemingly driven largely by CMV exposure. Broadly in line with IMGT annotations, most TCR beta V segments showed up in productive rearrangements about 87% or about 30% of the time in an earlier analysis of roughly 590 of the donors. Compared with equally common non-associated chains, HLA-associated TCR beta chains in a later analysis were more clonally expanded and had lower generation probabilities. Because counts were too low, seventeen rarely observed V segments, including chromosome 9 orphons, were excluded from the earlier analysis of about 500 of the donors. In a later genetic analysis, fewer N-insertions in productive TCRs were reported among donors in an Asian-associated ancestry cluster than the roughly 710-donor mean. Cytomegalovirus status was reported to be diagnosed by the classifier with high specificity and sensitivity in both the original and validation cohorts. This cohort had only TCR beta chains sequenced, and the lack of alpha or paired-chain data limited which features could be detected. Correlated functional status among segregating V segments might be attributable to linkage disequilibrium, but an unknown experimental factor could not be ruled out. Across donors, most TCR sequences were observed very rarely, whereas some public TCRs were present in many individuals. Some IMGT-functional V segments, including TRBV6-2 and TRBV6-3, could not be told apart with the 87-base-pair reads, so those segments were excluded. Because some donors lacked HLA typing at each locus, the association tests relied only on the typed subset. In a later analysis, the rate of TCR association differed among HLA loci, with DRB1 alleles having the most associated TCRs and HLA-C alleles having the fewest. When HLA alleles, especially DR and DQ, strongly co-occurred, TCR associations were difficult to assign to individual alleles. A group of highly shared sequence variants was considered likely to be a technical artifact of the sequencing pipeline. Roughly uniform sequencing depth across donors was assumed in presence/absence analyses, although this assumption may not hold. In the study, some 160 TCR beta chains were listed as associated with cytomegalovirus. In vitro tests confirmed that a few of the cytomegalovirus-associated TCR beta chains recognize cytomegalovirus antigens. A later analysis associated about 17,000 TCR beta sequences with specific HLA alleles at a false discovery rate of 0.05. A further reported finding was that TCR beta sequences accurately predicted the HLA-A and HLA-B alleles for most subjects in the first cohort. According to a later analysis, parvovirus B19, influenza, CMV and Epstein-Barr virus appeared linked to several top co-occurrence clusters. The only immune exposure information available for the cohort was CMV serostatus.

Via the germline V gene, CDR1 is MNHNS and CDR2 SASEGT. The CDR3 runs 13 residues from the cysteine to the phenylalanine. Only the CDR3 DNA stays, 39 bases, in frame from base 1. The junction carries 13 bases between V and J, which are trimmed by 8 bases and 3 bases respectively. The cohort consisted of 666 healthy bone marrow donors. At the time of sampling, all cohort members were nominally healthy, though unrecorded immune exposures were likely present. The donor was CMV seronegative and was included in the group of about 400 seronegative cohort members. Each donor provided a peripheral blood sample, and peripheral blood mononuclear cells were used for TCR beta sequencing. Genomic DNA extraction from the blood cell samples was performed with the Qiagen DNeasy Blood Extraction Kit. Library preparation was by the immunoSEQ multiplex PCR assay. For the multiplex PCR, a mixture combining 60 forward primers for TCR Vbeta segments and 13 reverse primers for TCR Jbeta segments was used. Amplification of the CDR3 region of rearranged TCR beta genes was performed with a multiplex PCR assay on genomic DNA. The Illumina HiSeq System was used to sequence the amplified TCR beta libraries as 87-base-pair reads. In the paper's pipeline: A later analysis counted some 74 million unique TCR beta chains across the 600 to 850 repertoires, and 9.5 million to 11 million of these chains were shared by at least two donors. Raw reads were error-corrected and collapsed into unique sequences by a nearest-neighbor algorithm in which closely related sequences were merged to remove PCR and sequencing errors. V, D and J gene segments were assigned by aligning CDR3 sequences to IMGT reference sequences. For a sequence to be retained, at least a six-nucleotide match to both a V gene segment and a J gene segment was required. A rearrangement was called productive if the CDR3 had no stop codons and remained in frame with V and J, and every other rearrangement was called non-productive. CDR3 was defined by IMGT convention, running from the second conserved V-encoded cysteine to the conserved J-encoded phenylalanine. In an earlier analysis of roughly 610 of the donors, sequences lacking an unambiguous match to a single V gene segment were excluded. An earlier analysis of some 610 of the donors called V segments functional above 56.7% productive rearrangements and segregating when the between-donor standard deviation exceeded 5%. A statistical classification framework was built to diagnose cytomegalovirus status from the catalog of TCR beta chain sequences. A later analysis assigned V and J genes by comparing TCR nucleotide sequences with IMGT/GENE-DB human TR gene sequences. In a later analysis, CDR3 sequences and most-parsimonious VDJ recombination scenarios were assigned using the TCRdist pipeline. In a later analysis, every TCR beta chain was defined by the combination of its CDR3 amino acid sequence and its V-gene family, and reads without a unique V-gene family were dropped. To address suspected cross-contamination and a sequencing artifact, a later analysis removed around 600 highly shared, low-generation-probability nucleotide sequences. In a later analysis, a clonal expansion index for each public chain was calculated from normalized within-repertoire ranks of inferred template counts. In a later analysis, generation probabilities were computed using a VDJ recombination model fitted to out-of-frame rearrangements, and the results were checked against IGoR. A later analysis scored TCR-TCR, TCR-HLA and TCR-CMV co-occurrence with hypergeometric tests, applying a repertoire-size bias correction to TCR pairs. False discovery rates were estimated in a later analysis by permuting HLA or CMV assignments 20 times. A later analysis grouped co-occurring TCRs with DBSCAN, adding TCRdist sequence similarity when clustering within HLA-allele-positive subsets. Repertoires with fewer than 30,000 or more than 120,000 public chains, plus five repertoires with anomalous nucleotide sharing, were excluded from co-occurrence clustering. TCRdb holds this immuneACCESS table with in-frame rearrangements only. Some clones are missing; in checked studies, unresolved V genes explain under half, and the rest has no known cause. That table furnishes V, J and clone size, whereas the DNA furnished D and trimming. The sample contains about 170,000 clones, 80% to 85% of them found a single time. The ten largest clones represent about 1.2% of the sample.

As regards this clone: The antigen it recognizes is unknown. No base quality information exists; no much larger clone differs at one position.

Sequenced sample: PBMCs. The sequence is built from TRBV6-1 and TRBJ1-1, with the D gene not confidently named. This TCR came from a boy between 2 and 10 years old in good health and CMV-seronegative. The CDR3 protein: CASQAGRDTEAFF. The DNA sequence reads TGTGCCAGCCAAGCGGGCCGGGACACTGAAGCTTTCTTT.